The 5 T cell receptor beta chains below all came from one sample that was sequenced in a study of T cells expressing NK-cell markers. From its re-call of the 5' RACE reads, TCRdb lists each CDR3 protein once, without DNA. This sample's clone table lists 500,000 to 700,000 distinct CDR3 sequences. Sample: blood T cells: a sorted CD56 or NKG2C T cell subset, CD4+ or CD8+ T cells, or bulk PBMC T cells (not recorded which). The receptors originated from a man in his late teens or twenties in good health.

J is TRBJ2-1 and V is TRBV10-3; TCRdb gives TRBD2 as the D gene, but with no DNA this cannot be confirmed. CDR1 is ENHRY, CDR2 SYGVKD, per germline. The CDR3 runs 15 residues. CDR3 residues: CAISETRAVSDEQFF.

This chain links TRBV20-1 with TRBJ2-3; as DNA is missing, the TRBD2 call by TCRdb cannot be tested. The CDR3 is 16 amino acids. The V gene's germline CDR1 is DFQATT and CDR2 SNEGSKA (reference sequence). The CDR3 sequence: CSARSPAGGPLDTQYF.

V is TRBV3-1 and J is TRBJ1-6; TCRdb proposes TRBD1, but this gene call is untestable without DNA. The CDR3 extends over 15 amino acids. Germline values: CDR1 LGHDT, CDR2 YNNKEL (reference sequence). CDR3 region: CASSPQAPRDSPLHF.

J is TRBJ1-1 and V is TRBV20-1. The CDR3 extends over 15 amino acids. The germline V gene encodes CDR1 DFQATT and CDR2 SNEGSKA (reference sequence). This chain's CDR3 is CSASLSVKLNTEAFF.

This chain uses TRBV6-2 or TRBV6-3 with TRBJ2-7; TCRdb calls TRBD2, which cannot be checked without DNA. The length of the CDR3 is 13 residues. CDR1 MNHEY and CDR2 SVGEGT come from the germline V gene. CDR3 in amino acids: CASRGRLAYEQYF.